This T cell receptor (beta chain) is drawn from a study of T cells in Graves' hyperthyroidism and ophthalmopathy. Study-wide results and caveats: Stable hyperthyroidism was separated from ophthalmopathy by a model based on 13 V-J features.

Amplification of TCR beta CDR3 regions used RNA as the template. During a first-round RT-PCR of the TCR CDR3, the HTBI primer set was used. TCRdb called the multiplex PCR reads again in MiXCR, with one record for every CDR3 protein. The data contain about 560,000 distinct CDR3 sequences, around 13% of them seen just once; the ten biggest clones take up roughly 13%. As concerns this clonotype: Its antigen is still unknown.

Absent ophthalmopathy progression within 18 months defined stable Graves' hyperthyroidism. Thyroid ultrasound and orbital computed tomography, with clinical symptoms and serum thyroxine and TRAb, informed diagnoses. The PBMCs were sourced from fresh peripheral blood (about 10 ml). CDR1 is SQVTM and CDR2 is ANQGSEA in the germline V gene. J lost 4 bases, V lost 0 bases, and 10 bases had no gene match. CDR3 length: 16 residues. Sequencing input: blood. The receptor's source is a woman aged 40 to 50 with Graves' hyperthyroidism. The chain combines TRBV29-1 with TRBJ2-3, with TRBD2 identical over 7 bases. CDR3 sequence: CSVEDPASGTSDTQYF. The CDR3 DNA follows: TGCAGCGTTGAAGATCCGGCTAGCGGTACTTCAGATACGCAGTATTTT.